This passage covers 19 T cell receptor beta chains from one sample sequenced in a study of blood T cell repertoires in COVID-19. Libraries were prepared by immunoSEQ multiplex PCR; TCRdb keeps only in-frame clonotypes and omits some of them. The table includes around 370,000 clones, approximately 90% detected once. Sequences were obtained from PBMCs or T cells enriched from blood (not recorded which). These receptors came from a woman between 18 and 30 years old who had recovered from COVID-19.

This clone was observed once. This CDR3 is CASSLAKGVKSEKLFF. In nucleotides, the CDR3 is TGTGCCAGCAGCTTGGCCAAGGGGGTGAAGAGTGAAAAACTGTTTTTT. The J gene is TRBJ1-4, the V gene TRBV5-4; tentative D call: TRBD1 (6 bases). The CDR3 extends over 16 amino acids. Germline lookup yields CDR1 SGHNT and CDR2 YYREEE (reference sequence). Trimming removed 0 bases from V and 7 bases from J, with 16 bases in between.

V is TRBV19 and J is TRBJ2-3, with 10 bases that match TRBD2. Losses at the gene ends were 7 bases for V and 2 bases for J; bases not matched to a gene: 18. The CDR3 is 19 residues long. Looked up from germline, CDR1 is LNHDA and CDR2 is SQIVND (reference sequence). The CDR3 nucleotides are TGTGCCAGTAACCCGTCTAGCGGGGGTGGATGGGGGTCCACAGATACGCAGTATTTT. Translated, it gives CASNPSSGGGWGSTDTQYF. Full variable domain (remainder filled in from reference TRBV19 and TRBJ2-3): DGGITQSPKYLFRKEGQNVTLSCEQNLNHDAMYWYRQDPGQGLRLIYYSQIVNDFQKGDIAEGYSVSREKKESFPLTVTSAQKNPTAFYLCASNPSSGGGWGSTDTQYFGPGTRLTVL.

The CDR3, as DNA: TGTGCCAGCAGCCAAGATCTTTGGCGGGGGGGGAGACAAGAGACCCAGTACTTC. Protein product: CASSQDLWRGGRQETQYF. V and J are TRBV3-1 (or the pseudogene TRBV3-2) and TRBJ2-5; TRBD2 agrees at 9 bases. V was pared by 0 bases and J by 2 bases, with 10 bases of the junction left unmatched. CDR3 size: 18 residues. Looked up from germline, CDR1 is LGHDT and CDR2 is YNNKEL (reference sequence).

V and J are TRBV4-1 and TRBJ2-7, with TRBD1 as a possible D gene (6 bases). The CDR3 sequence is 16 residues long. Germline V gene data show CDR1 as MGHRA and CDR2 as YSYEKL. The V end lost 0 bases, the J end lost 3 bases, and 15 bases lay between the germline ends. The CDR3 coding sequence is TGCGCCAGCAGCCAAGATGGTGAGCGACAGGACTACGAGCAGTACTTC. Its protein product is CASSQDGERQDYEQYF.

This clone was counted a single time. The chain has TRBV10-1 and TRBJ2-1, with D perhaps TRBD2 (6 bases). There are 11 residues in the CDR3. CDR1 WNHNN and CDR2 SYGVQD come from the germline V gene (reference sequence). V was cut by 3 bases and J by 10 bases, with 7 bases left in between. The CDR3 DNA is TGCGCCAGCAGTGAAAGCGGGGAGCAGTTCTTC. Its translation is CASSESGEQFF.

This clone showed up many times. V and J are TRBV4-2 and TRBJ2-7, with TRBD2 matching 9 bases. Germline V gives CDR1 LGHNA, CDR2 YNFKEQ. V shed 0 bases, J shed 2 bases, and the junction held 5 bases outside the gene matches. This CDR3 is built from 16 residues. CDR3 sequence: CASSQDLGGGAYEQYF. In DNA form, the CDR3 reads TGTGCCAGCAGCCAAGATTTGGGCGGGGGGGCCTACGAGCAGTACTTC.

A single count supports this clone. The CDR3 region is CASSSGRENTEAFF. The CDR3 DNA is TGCGCCAGCAGCTCGGGCAGGGAGAACACTGAAGCTTTCTTT. The chain combines TRBV5-1 with TRBJ1-1; tentatively, D is TRBD1 (5 bases). Germline CDR1 SGHRS, CDR2 YFSETQ. This CDR3 comprises 14 residues. The V and J ends lost 3 bases and 1 base respectively, with 10 bases between them.

The chain combines TRBV30 with TRBJ1-2; 7 bases fit TRBD1. The V gene end was trimmed by 5 bases and the J gene end by 6 bases; junction bases not matched to a gene: 6. CDR3 length: 12 amino acids. Germline lookup yields CDR1 GTSNPN and CDR2 SVGIG (reference sequence). This CDR3 reads CAWGGQEDGYTF. The CDR3 nucleotides are TGTGCCTGGGGAGGACAGGAGGATGGCTACACCTTC.

J is TRBJ1-2 and V is TRBV7-8; no firm D call. Between the trimmed V and J ends, which lost 4 bases and 4 bases, there was a span of 22 bases. The germline CDR1 and CDR2 sequences are SGHVS and FQNEAQ. The CDR3 consists of 17 residues. CDR3 region: CASSSALSDPRVYGYTF. The DNA of the CDR3 is TGTGCCAGCAGCTCAGCCCTAAGTGACCCGCGGGTCTATGGCTACACCTTC.

This chain uses TRBV18 with TRBJ1-1; no definite D call. Between the trimmed V and J ends, which lost 3 bases and 3 bases, there was a span of 11 bases. Germline V gene sequence: CDR1 KGHSH, CDR2 LQKENI. The CDR3 is made up of 14 amino acids. The CDR3 bases are TGTGCCAGCTCACCTTTGGTTGCGGACACTGAAGCTTTCTTT. Translated: CASSPLVADTEAFF. The variable domain in full, with the rest retrieved from reference TRBV18 and TRBJ1-1, is NAGVMQNPRHLVRRRGQEARLRCSPMKGHSHVYWYRQLPEEGLKFMVYLQKENIIDESGMPKERFSAEFPKEGPSILRIQQVVRGDSAAYFCASSPLVADTEAFFGQGTRLTVV.

This clone is a singleton in its sample. The CDR3 protein is CAIGTDNNSPLHF. DNA for the CDR3: TGTGCCATCGGGACAGATAATAATTCACCCCTCCACTTT. The chain uses TRBV10-3 and TRBJ1-6; 7 bases agree with TRBD1. The junction had 3 bases not matched to a gene; V was cut back by 8 bases and J by 5 bases. From germline, CDR1 is ENHRY and CDR2 SYGVKD. This CDR3 contains 13 residues.

This chain links TRBV13 with TRBJ1-1; 7 bases are shared with TRBD1. V lost 2 bases and J lost 4; bases outside the gene matches: 4. CDR3 length: 14 amino acids. Per the germline V gene, CDR1 is PRHDT and CDR2 is FYEKMQ (reference sequence). This CDR3 reads CASSLLQGITEAFF. The DNA of the CDR3 is TGTGCCAGCAGCTTATTACAGGGGATCACTGAAGCTTTCTTT.

The chain has TRBV6-5 and TRBJ1-1; 10 nucleotides line up with TRBD1. The germline V gene has CDR1 MNHEY and CDR2 SVGAGI. J was trimmed by 4 bases and V by 7 bases; bases with no gene match: 3. The CDR3 runs to 13 residues. The CDR3 protein is CASIRTGGTEAFF. The CDR3 DNA follows: TGTGCCAGCATTAGGACAGGGGGCACTGAAGCTTTCTTT.

The chain is built from TRBV6-5 and TRBJ1-2; the D is unclear. In germline, CDR1 is MNHEY, CDR2 SVGAGI. This CDR3 has 13 residues. V was shortened by 7 bases and J by 4 bases, with 13 bases between the two germline ends. The CDR3 loop is CASTNPGGYGYTF. In DNA, the CDR3 is TGTGCCAGCACCAACCCGGGTGGCTATGGCTACACCTTC.

This clone was recorded only once. The rearrangement uses TRBV4-1 and TRBJ1-2; D ambiguous. V lost 1 base to trimming and J lost 6 bases, with 9 bases between them. CDR1 is MGHRA, CDR2 YSYEKL, per germline. The CDR3 is 13 amino acids. CDR3 sequence: CASSQVQANGYTF. As DNA, the CDR3 is TGCGCCAGCAGCCAAGTGCAGGCCAATGGCTACACCTTC.

This clone occurred a few times. The rearrangement links TRBV9 to TRBJ2-7; D perhaps matches TRBD1 (6 bases). The CDR3 sequence is 14 residues long. V dropped 0 bases and J dropped 2 bases, with 9 bases sitting between them. From germline, CDR1 is SGDLS and CDR2 YYNGEE. In DNA, the CDR3 is TGTGCCAGCAGCGTAGGGACAGCTGCCTACGAGCAGTACTTC. This translates into CASSVGTAAYEQYF.

V usage is TRBV15 and J usage is TRBJ2-1; TRBD2 agrees at 9 bases. V gave up 1 base and J gave up 5 bases; unmatched junction bases: 3. Looked up from germline, CDR1 is LNHNV and CDR2 is YYDKDF (reference sequence). The CDR3 spans 15 residues. This CDR3 is CATSRGRGGDNEQFF. CDR3 nucleotides: TGTGCCACCAGCAGAGGGCGGGGGGGCGACAATGAGCAGTTCTTC.

The chain has TRBV18 and TRBJ1-4; 7 nucleotides match TRBD1. In germline, CDR1 is KGHSH, CDR2 LQKENI. The trim removed 6 bases at V and 6 bases at J, leaving 7 bases unmatched. The CDR3 totals 14 residues. CDR3: CASSSSTGDEKLFF. The CDR3 nucleotides read TGTGCCAGCTCGTCGAGTACAGGGGATGAAAAACTGTTTTTT.

This clone was detected only a few times. The chain joins TRBV12-5 to TRBJ1-2, with D possibly matching TRBD1 (6 bases). The CDR3 has 13 residues. Trimming took off 1 base at V and 5 bases at J, with 8 bases between the two ends. The V gene's germline CDR1 is LGHNT and CDR2 FRNRAP. In nucleotides, the CDR3 is TGTGCTAGTGGTTTGGACAGGGATTATGGCTACACCTTC. It specifies CASGLDRDYGYTF.